The entry that follows covers one TCR beta chain sequence. Its target is not known. Autoimmune disease history or systemic immunosuppression led to patients being barred. These data belong to a study of OX40 agonist ivuxolimab in advanced cancers. Overall study context: An agonistic anti-OX40 (CD134) antibody, ivuxolimab, was used to treat the patients. General study points: Doses of 0.1 to 3.0 mg/kg were accompanied by clonal expansion of CD4+ and CD8+ blood T cells by week 6. Antigen specificity of clonally expanded peripheral T cells was not established.

This CDR3 region has 13 residues. Trimming pared 6 bases from V and 3 bases from J, leaving 9 bases between. CDR1 is SNHLY and CDR2 is FYNNEI in the germline V gene. This table comes from immunoSEQ multiplex PCR, and its TCRdb copy is limited to in-frame clones, with some not included. The sample yields about 29,000 clones, roughly nine tenths seen once. This chain links TRBV2 with TRBJ1-5; tentative D call: TRBD1 (6 bases). The sequence was collected from an adult with an advanced solid tumor such as melanoma, head and neck, liver or kidney cancer. Material: CD4+ or CD8+ T cells sorted from blood, obtained in a trial of the OX40 agonist ivuxolimab. The CDR3 DNA is TGTGCCAGCAGCGACAGGTACAATCAGCCCCAGCATTTT. It yields the protein CASSDRYNQPQHF.